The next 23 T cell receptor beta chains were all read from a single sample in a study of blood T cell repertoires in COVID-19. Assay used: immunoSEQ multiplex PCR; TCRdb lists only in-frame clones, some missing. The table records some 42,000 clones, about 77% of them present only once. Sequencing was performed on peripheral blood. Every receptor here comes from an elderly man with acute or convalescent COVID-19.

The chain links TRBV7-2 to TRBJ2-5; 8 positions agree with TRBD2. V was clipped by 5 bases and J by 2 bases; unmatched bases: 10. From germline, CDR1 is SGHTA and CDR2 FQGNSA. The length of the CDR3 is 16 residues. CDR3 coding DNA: TGTGCCAGCAGCCCTACTGGCGGGGGGAGACAAGAGACCCAGTACTTC. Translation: CASSPTGGGRQETQYF.

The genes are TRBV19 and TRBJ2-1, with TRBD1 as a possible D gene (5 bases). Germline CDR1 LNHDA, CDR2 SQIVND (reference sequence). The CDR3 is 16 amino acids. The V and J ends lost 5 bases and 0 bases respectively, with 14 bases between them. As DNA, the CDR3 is TGTGCCAGTAGTGCCAGGGCTTTGAGCTCCTACAATGAGCAGTTCTTC. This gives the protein CASSARALSSYNEQFF.

The CDR3 nucleotides read TGTGCCAGCAGAGTTGAGGGACAGGGGGCCGCCCTGGGGGCAGATACGCAGTATTTT. The encoded protein is CASRVEGQGAALGADTQYF. The chain carries TRBV5-6 and TRBJ2-3; 12 positions match TRBD1. The germline CDR1 and CDR2 sequences are SGHDT and YYEEEE. The CDR3 totals 19 residues. Losses at the gene ends were 5 bases for V and 4 bases for J; bases not matched to a gene: 17.

The CDR3 region is CATKGGSSTYEQYF. CDR3 sequence (DNA): TGTGCCACCAAGGGGGGGTCTTCTACCTACGAGCAGTACTTC. J is TRBJ2-7 and V is TRBV6-6; perhaps TRBD2 as D (7 bases). V was trimmed by 10 bases and J by 2 bases, leaving 18 bases between them. CDR1 is MNHNY, CDR2 SVGAGI, per germline (reference sequence). The CDR3 is made up of 14 amino acids.

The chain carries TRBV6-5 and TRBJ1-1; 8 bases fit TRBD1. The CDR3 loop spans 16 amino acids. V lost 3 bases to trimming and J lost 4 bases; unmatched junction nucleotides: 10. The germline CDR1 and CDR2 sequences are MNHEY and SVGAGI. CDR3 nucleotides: TGTGCCAGCAGTTATGGGGCAGGGGGCGATCGCACTGAAGCTTTCTTT. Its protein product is CASSYGAGGDRTEAFF.

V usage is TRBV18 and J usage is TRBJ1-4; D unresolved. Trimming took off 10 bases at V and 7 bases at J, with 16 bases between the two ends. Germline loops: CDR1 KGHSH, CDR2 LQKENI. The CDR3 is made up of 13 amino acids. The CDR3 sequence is CAIHPSGGEKLFF. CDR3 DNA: TGTGCCATCCATCCTTCGGGAGGTGAAAAACTGTTTTTT.

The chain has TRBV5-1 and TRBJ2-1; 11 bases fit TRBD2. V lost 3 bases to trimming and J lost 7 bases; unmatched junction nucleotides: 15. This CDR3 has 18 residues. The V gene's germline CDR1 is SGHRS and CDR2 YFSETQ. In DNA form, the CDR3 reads TGCGCCAGCAGCTCGGGGACTAGCGGCGGAGCACTTGGGAATGAGCAGTTCTTC. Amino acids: CASSSGTSGGALGNEQFF. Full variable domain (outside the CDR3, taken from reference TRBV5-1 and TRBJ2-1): KAGVTQTPRYLIKTRGQQVTLSCSPISGHRSVSWYQQTPGQGLQFLFEYFSETQRNKGNFPGRFSGRQFSNSRSEMNVSTLELGDSALYLCASSSGTSGGALGNEQFFGPGTRLTVL.

CDR3 DNA: TGTGCCAGTAGTATGAGGGGGCATGGGACAGATACGCAGTATTTT. It translates to CASSMRGHGTDTQYF. V usage is TRBV19 and J usage is TRBJ2-3; 7 bases align to TRBD1. J gave up 3 bases and V 3 bases, and 6 bases lay outside the gene matches. Germline CDR1 is LNHDA and CDR2 is SQIVND (reference sequence). CDR3 length equals 15 residues.

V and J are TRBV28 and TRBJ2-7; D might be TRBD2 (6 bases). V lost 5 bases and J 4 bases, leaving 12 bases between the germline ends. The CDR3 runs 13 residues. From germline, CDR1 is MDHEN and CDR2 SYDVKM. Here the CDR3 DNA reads TGTGCCAGCAGTCGGCTGAGCGGGTACGAGCAGTACTTC. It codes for CASSRLSGYEQYF.

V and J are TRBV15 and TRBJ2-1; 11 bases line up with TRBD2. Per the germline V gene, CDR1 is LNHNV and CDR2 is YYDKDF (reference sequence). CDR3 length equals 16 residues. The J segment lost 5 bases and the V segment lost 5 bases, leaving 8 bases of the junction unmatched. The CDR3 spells CATSGPTSGANNEQFF. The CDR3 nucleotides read TGTGCCACCAGCGGGCCGACTAGCGGGGCGAACAATGAGCAGTTCTTC.

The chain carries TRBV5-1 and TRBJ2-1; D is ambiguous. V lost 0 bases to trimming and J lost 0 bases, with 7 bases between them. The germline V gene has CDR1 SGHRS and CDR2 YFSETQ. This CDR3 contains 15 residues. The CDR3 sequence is CASSLAVGSYNEQFF. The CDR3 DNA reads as TGCGCCAGCAGCTTGGCGGTCGGCTCCTACAATGAGCAGTTCTTC.

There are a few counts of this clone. The CDR3 sequence is CASSHLARPDTQYF. For the CDR3, the DNA is TGTGCCAGCAGCCATCTCGCTAGGCCAGATACGCAGTATTTT. The chain has TRBV3-1 (or the pseudogene TRBV3-2) and TRBJ2-3; D unresolved. Germline lookup yields CDR1 LGHDT and CDR2 YNNKEL (reference sequence). V dropped 3 bases and J dropped 4 bases, with 11 bases sitting between them. This CDR3 contains 14 residues.

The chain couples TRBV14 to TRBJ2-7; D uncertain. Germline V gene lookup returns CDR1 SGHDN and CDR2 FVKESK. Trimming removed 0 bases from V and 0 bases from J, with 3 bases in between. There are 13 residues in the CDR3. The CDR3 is CASSQDLSYEQYF. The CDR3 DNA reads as TGTGCCAGCAGCCAAGATCTCTCCTACGAGCAGTACTTC.

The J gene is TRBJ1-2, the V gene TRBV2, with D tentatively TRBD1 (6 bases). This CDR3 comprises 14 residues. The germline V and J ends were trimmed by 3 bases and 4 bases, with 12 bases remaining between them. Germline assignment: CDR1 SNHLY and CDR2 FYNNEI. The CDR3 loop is CASSDAGGGYGYTF. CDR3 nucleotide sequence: TGTGCCAGCAGTGATGCGGGGGGCGGCTATGGCTACACCTTC. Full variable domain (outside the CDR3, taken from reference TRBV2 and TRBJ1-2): EPEVTQTPSHQVTQMGQEVILRCVPISNHLYFYWYRQILGQKVEFLVSFYNNEISEKSEIFDDQFSVERPDGSNFTLKIRSTKLEDSAMYFCASSDAGGGYGYTFGSGTRLTVV.

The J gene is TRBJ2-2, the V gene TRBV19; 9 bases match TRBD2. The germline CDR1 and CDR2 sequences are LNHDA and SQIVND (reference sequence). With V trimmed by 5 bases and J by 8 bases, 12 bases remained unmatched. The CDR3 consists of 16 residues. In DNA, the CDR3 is TGTGCCAGTAGTGGTACGACTAGCGGTCCGGTAGGGGAGCTGTTTTTT. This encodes CASSGTTSGPVGELFF. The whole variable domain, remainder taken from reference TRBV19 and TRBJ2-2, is DGGITQSPKYLFRKEGQNVTLSCEQNLNHDAMYWYRQDPGQGLRLIYYSQIVNDFQKGDIAEGYSVSREKKESFPLTVTSAQKNPTAFYLCASSGTTSGPVGELFFGEGSRLTVL.

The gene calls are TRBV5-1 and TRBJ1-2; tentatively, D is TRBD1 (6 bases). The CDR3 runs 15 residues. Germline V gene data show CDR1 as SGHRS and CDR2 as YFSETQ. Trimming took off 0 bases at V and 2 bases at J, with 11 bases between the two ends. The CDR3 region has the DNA TGCGCCAGCAGCTTGGACGGACAGTTAAACTATGGCTACACCTTC. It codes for CASSLDGQLNYGYTF.

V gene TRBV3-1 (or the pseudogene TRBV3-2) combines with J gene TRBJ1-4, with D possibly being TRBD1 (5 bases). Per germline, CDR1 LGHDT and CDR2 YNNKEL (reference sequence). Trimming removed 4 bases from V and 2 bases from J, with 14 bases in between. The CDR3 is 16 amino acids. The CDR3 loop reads CASSPGGGTTNEKLFF. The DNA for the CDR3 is TGTGCCAGCAGCCCGGGCGGGGGAACGACTAATGAAAAACTGTTTTTT.

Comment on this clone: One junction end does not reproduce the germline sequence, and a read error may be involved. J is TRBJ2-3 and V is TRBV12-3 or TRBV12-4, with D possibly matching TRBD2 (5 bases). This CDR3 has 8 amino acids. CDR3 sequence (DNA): TGTGCCGTCACTAGGTCGAGTTTT. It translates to CAVTRSSF.

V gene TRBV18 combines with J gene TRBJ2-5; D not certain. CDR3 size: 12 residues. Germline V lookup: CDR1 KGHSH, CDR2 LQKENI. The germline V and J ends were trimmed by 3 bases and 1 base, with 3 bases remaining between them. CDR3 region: CASSPSQETQYF. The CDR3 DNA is TGTGCCAGCTCACCCAGCCAAGAGACCCAGTACTTC.

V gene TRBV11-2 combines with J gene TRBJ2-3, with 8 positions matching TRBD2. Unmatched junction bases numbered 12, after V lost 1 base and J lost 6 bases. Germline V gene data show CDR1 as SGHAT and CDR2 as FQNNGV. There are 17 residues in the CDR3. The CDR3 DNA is TGTGCCAGCAGCTTAGGGCGGGGGGCCCTCACCGGGGATACGCAGTATTTT. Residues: CASSLGRGALTGDTQYF.

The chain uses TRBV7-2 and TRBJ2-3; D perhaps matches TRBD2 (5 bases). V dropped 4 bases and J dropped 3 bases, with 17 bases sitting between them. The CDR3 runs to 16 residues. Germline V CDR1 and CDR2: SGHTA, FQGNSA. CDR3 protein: CASSSLPGSGTDTQYF. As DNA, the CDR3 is TGTGCCAGCAGCTCCCTCCCGGGGTCGGGGACAGATACGCAGTATTTT.

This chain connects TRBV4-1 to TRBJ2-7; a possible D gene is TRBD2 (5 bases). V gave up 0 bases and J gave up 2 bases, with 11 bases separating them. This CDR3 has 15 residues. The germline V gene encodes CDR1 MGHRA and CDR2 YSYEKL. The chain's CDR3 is CASSQDLAGPYEQYF. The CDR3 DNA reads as TGCGCCAGCAGCCAAGATCTAGCCGGTCCCTACGAGCAGTACTTC.

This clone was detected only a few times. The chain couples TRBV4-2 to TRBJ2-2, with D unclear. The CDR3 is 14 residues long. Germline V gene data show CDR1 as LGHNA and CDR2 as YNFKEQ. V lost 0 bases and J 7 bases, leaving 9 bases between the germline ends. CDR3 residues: CASSQDLIFGELFF. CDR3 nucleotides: TGTGCCAGCAGCCAAGATTTAATTTTCGGGGAGCTGTTTTTT.